The clone carrying this T cell receptor beta chain was observed a few times. As yet, its antigen is unknown. The sample comes from a study of T cells after yellow fever vaccination. For the study at large: Preparation of the low-cell-number fractions used SMART-Seq v4 Ultra Low Input.

This CDR3 contains 14 residues. V lost 6 bases to trimming and J lost 8 bases; unmatched junction nucleotides: 12. Germline lookup yields CDR1 SQVTM and CDR2 ANQGSEA. Study outcomes and limitations: Boosting was followed by the reappearance of most primary-vaccination clones (roughly 95% CD4, 85% to 90% CD8). High-abundance clonotypes from the bulk population could contaminate FACS-sorted repertoires.

A 5'RACE template-switching step, the method used to make TCR cDNA, added a universal primer site and UMIs. Each CDR3 protein is one row after TCRdb ran MiXCR on the 5' RACE reads. The sample includes about 580,000 distinct CDR3 sequences, roughly a sixth seen only once; the top ten take 17%. This TCR derives from a man between 18 and 35 years old who received the YFV17D yellow fever vaccine. Sequencing used PBMCs, obtained 4 to 6 days after the first yellow fever vaccination. V is TRBV29-1 and J is TRBJ2-1; 8 bases are shared with TRBD1. CDR3 bases: TGCAGCGTGAGGGGACACAGGGGGATGGATGAGCAGTTCTTC. This gives the protein CSVRGHRGMDEQFF.